This T cell receptor (beta chain) was sequenced for a study of T cells in Graves' hyperthyroidism and ophthalmopathy. This clonotype was seen a handful of times. RNA transcripts provided the source from which TCR beta CDR3 regions were amplified. The HTBI primer set was used in a first-round RT-PCR of the TCR CDR3. MiXCR, run by TCRdb on the multiplex PCR reads, gives a single entry per CDR3 protein. This sample has roughly 530,000 distinct CDR3 sequences; roughly 15% occur once, and the top ten carry roughly a sixth. Disease lasting under 3 months, a NOSPECS grade of at least 4, and a Clinical Activity Score of at least 3 were features of the ophthalmopathy patients. Uncontrolled infection, other autoimmune disease, pregnancy or lactation disqualified patients from enrolment. Each diagnosis drew on symptoms, thyroxine, TRAb, thyroid ultrasound and orbital computed tomography findings. Germline CDR1 MNHNS, CDR2 SASEGT. The CDR3 sequence is 14 residues long. The ends were cut back, 7 bases at V and 0 bases at J, with 10 bases in the middle.

The receptor was derived from a woman younger than 30 with Graves' ophthalmopathy. The rearrangement links TRBV6-1 to TRBJ1-3; D is undetermined. Sequencing was performed on blood. The CDR3 region is CASIPGRSGNTIYF. CDR3 nucleotides: TGTGCCAGCATCCCGGGCCGCTCTGGAAACACCATATATTTT.